Listed below are T cell receptor beta chains from one sample, sequenced in a study of cytomegalovirus exposure and HLA in healthy donors. Libraries were prepared by immunoSEQ multiplex PCR; TCRdb keeps only in-frame clonotypes and omits some of them. The sample yields 150,000 or so clones, 81% seen once. Material for sequencing was PBMCs. All receptors derive from a man in his fifties or sixties in good health and CMV-seropositive. CDR3s include the opening cysteine and the closing phenylalanine or tryptophan. D genes are given only for firm matches. Clone size is stated in some rows and not others, as once, few, many or a class when expanded.

V gene	clone size	D gene	J gene	CDR3 length	CDR3 protein	CDR3 DNA
TRBV7-9	-	-	TRBJ2-6	14	CASRAGSGANVLTF	TGTGCCAGCAGGGCAGGGTCCGGGGCCAACGTCCTGACTTTC
TRBV5-1	-	-	TRBJ1-5	14	CASSLRASNQPQHF	TGCGCCAGCAGCTTGAGAGCTAGCAATCAGCCCCAGCATTTT
TRBV2	-	-	TRBJ1-2	16	CASSELNRVVNYGYTF	TGTGCCAGCAGTGAACTGAACAGGGTGGTGAACTATGGCTACACCTTC
TRBV6-1	-	TRBD2	TRBJ2-3	13	CASSGREEDTQYF	TGTGCCAGCAGTGGGCGGGAGGAGGATACGCAGTATTTT
TRBV19	-	-	TRBJ2-2	14	CASRWQSNTGELFF	TGTGCCAGTAGATGGCAGTCCAACACCGGGGAGCTGTTTTTT
TRBV7-8	-	-	TRBJ2-3	16	CASSLAGAGYTDTQYF	TGTGCCAGCAGCTTAGCGGGCGCGGGATACACAGATACGCAGTATTTT
TRBV9	-	TRBD2	TRBJ2-3	15	CASSVVGGRGDTQYF	TGTGCCAGCAGCGTAGTGGGGGGGAGGGGCGATACGCAGTATTTT
TRBV18	-	TRBD1	TRBJ1-6	14	CASSRDRANSPLHF	TGTGCCAGCTCACGGGACAGGGCTAATTCACCCCTCCACTTT
TRBV5-1	-	TRBD2	TRBJ2-3	16	CASSPLAGGQTDTQYF	TGCGCCAGCAGCCCGCTTGCGGGGGGGCAAACAGATACGCAGTATTTT
TRBV4-1	-	-	TRBJ2-7	15	CASSQEHRQAYEQYF	TGCGCCAGCAGCCAAGAGCATAGGCAGGCATACGAGCAGTACTTC
TRBV27	-	-	TRBJ1-1	15	CASSLVRVGDTEAFF	TGTGCCAGCAGTTTAGTCAGGGTTGGGGACACTGAAGCTTTCTTT
TRBV11-2	-	-	TRBJ2-1	14	CASSTTSSYNEQFF	TGTGCCAGCAGCACCACGAGCTCCTACAATGAGCAGTTCTTC
TRBV5-1	-	-	TRBJ2-7	14	CASSDPQGGNEQYF	TGCGCCAGCAGCGACCCACAGGGGGGGAACGAGCAGTACTTC
TRBV10-2	-	-	TRBJ1-4	15	CASRTSNGAREKLFF	TGCGCCAGCAGGACCTCGAATGGGGCGAGGGAAAAACTGTTTTTT
TRBV5-1	-	-	TRBJ1-1	15	CASSLAKRVNTEAFF	TGCGCCAGCAGCTTGGCCAAACGGGTGAACACTGAAGCTTTCTTT
TRBV30	once	-	TRBJ2-3	14	CAWSGGGTTDTQYF	TGTGCCTGGAGTGGAGGGGGAACCACAGATACGCAGTATTTT
TRBV6-5	-	-	TRBJ1-5	15	CASSTLQGRNQPQHF	TGTGCCAGCAGCACCCTCCAGGGTCGGAATCAGCCCCAGCATTTT
TRBV23-1	-	-	TRBJ2-7	14	CASKKTDCIYEQYF	TGCGCCAGCAAAAAGACCGACTGCATCTACGAGCAGTACTTC
TRBV9	-	TRBD1	TRBJ2-1	15	CASSVEGQGRDEQFF	TGTGCCAGCAGCGTAGAGGGACAGGGGCGAGATGAGCAGTTCTTC
TRBV2	once	-	TRBJ2-7	14	CASRDTGLSYEQYF	TGTGCCAGCAGGGATACAGGGCTCTCCTACGAGCAGTACTTC
TRBV6-1	-	-	TRBJ2-7	14	CASAELYSSYEQYF	TGTGCCAGCGCCGAGCTATATTCCTCCTACGAGCAGTACTTC
TRBV7-9	-	-	TRBJ1-3	15	CASSLEALTGNTIYF	TGTGCCAGCAGCTTAGAGGCCTTGACAGGAAACACCATATATTTT
TRBV9	-	-	TRBJ1-6	15	CASSVVPGLDSPLHF	TGTGCCAGCAGCGTAGTCCCGGGGTTGGATTCACCCCTCCACTTT
TRBV28	-	TRBD1	TRBJ2-7	14	CASSLKGAATEQYF	TGTGCCAGCAGTTTAAAGGGGGCGGCCACCGAGCAGTACTTC
TRBV11-3	-	TRBD1	TRBJ1-4	15	CASSPSTGTNEKLFF	TGTGCCAGCAGCCCCTCGACAGGGACTAATGAAAAACTGTTTTTT
TRBV6-6	-	TRBD2	TRBJ2-2	13	CATSPAGFGELFF	TGTGCCACTTCCCCAGCGGGGTTCGGGGAGCTGTTTTTT
TRBV27	-	TRBD1	TRBJ1-5	17	CASSLYGAGGLNQPQHF	TGTGCCAGCAGTTTATATGGGGCAGGGGGCCTCAATCAGCCCCAGCATTTT
TRBV2	-	-	TRBJ2-6	14	CASSETSGANVLTF	TGTGCCAGCAGTGAGACTTCTGGGGCCAACGTCCTGACTTTC
TRBV7-2	once	-	TRBJ2-5	14	CASSPGLHQETQYF	TGTGCCAGCAGCCCAGGACTCCACCAAGAGACCCAGTACTTC
TRBV11-2	-	-	TRBJ1-1	15	CASSLTNRQNTEAFF	TGTGCCAGCAGCTTAACAAACAGGCAGAACACTGAAGCTTTCTTT
TRBV5-6	-	TRBD1	TRBJ1-4	17	CASSPGGTGPPNEKLFF	TGTGCCAGCAGCCCCGGAGGGACAGGTCCCCCCAATGAAAAACTGTTTTTT
TRBV30	-	-	TRBJ1-4	14	CAWRPGLTNEKLFF	TGTGCCTGGAGGCCAGGGTTGACTAATGAAAAACTGTTTTTT
TRBV2	-	-	TRBJ2-5	13	CASNRDSEETQYF	TGTGCCAGCAACCGGGACTCCGAAGAGACCCAGTACTTC
TRBV5-1	-	TRBD1	TRBJ2-7	14	CASSEQGTAYEQYF	TGCGCCAGCAGCGAACAGGGGACCGCCTACGAGCAGTACTTC
TRBV5-1	few	-	TRBJ1-1	14	CASSLVGGDTEAFF	TGCGCCAGCAGCTTGGTAGGGGGGGACACTGAAGCTTTCTTT
TRBV2	-	-	TRBJ1-2	15	CASSDPRGTDYGYTF	TGTGCCAGCAGTGACCCGCGGGGGACCGACTATGGCTACACCTTC
TRBV30	-	TRBD2	TRBJ2-1	15	CAWSVTPSGISEQFF	TGTGCCTGGAGTGTAACCCCTAGCGGGATTAGTGAGCAGTTCTTC
TRBV18	-	-	TRBJ2-7	12	CASSPQSDEQYF	TGTGCCAGCTCACCACAGTCGGACGAGCAGTACTTC
TRBV11-3	-	TRBD2	TRBJ2-1	18	CASSLAGTSGSRYNEQFF	TGTGCCAGCAGCTTAGCCGGGACTAGCGGGAGTAGGTACAATGAGCAGTTCTTC
TRBV25-1	-	TRBD2	TRBJ2-5	17	CASSEGRLAELQETQYF	TGTGCCAGCAGTGAGGGTCGACTAGCGGAGCTACAAGAGACCCAGTACTTC
TRBV7-8	-	TRBD2	TRBJ2-7	15	CASSLEWASGSEQYF	TGTGCCAGCAGCTTAGAATGGGCTAGCGGGTCCGAGCAGTACTTC
TRBV9	-	-	TRBJ2-4	16	CASSTSLQGGGNIQYF	TGTGCCAGCAGCACGAGCCTACAGGGAGGGGGAAACATTCAGTACTTC
TRBV2	few	-	TRBJ1-2	16	CASSESLAGAGYGYTF	TGTGCCAGCAGTGAATCCTTAGCGGGGGCGGGCTATGGCTACACCTTC
TRBV11-2	-	-	TRBJ1-1	15	CASSPQGRPWTEAFF	TGTGCCAGCAGCCCCCAGGGCAGGCCGTGGACTGAAGCTTTCTTT
TRBV19	-	-	TRBJ1-1	14	CASSIQGGATEAFF	TGTGCCAGTAGTATTCAAGGGGGAGCCACTGAAGCTTTCTTT
TRBV27	-	-	TRBJ2-7	13	CASSLAGNYEQYF	TGTGCCAGCAGTTTGGCGGGGAACTACGAGCAGTACTTC
TRBV6-1	-	-	TRBJ1-2	12	CATSPGDYGYTF	TGTGCCACCTCGCCAGGGGACTATGGCTACACCTTC
TRBV7-2	-	TRBD1	TRBJ1-2	14	CASSPQGRNYGYTF	TGTGCCAGCAGCCCACAGGGGAGAAACTATGGCTACACCTTC
TRBV27	-	TRBD2	TRBJ2-5	17	CASSPRTSGGALETQYF	TGTGCCAGCAGTCCTAGGACTAGCGGGGGGGCCTTGGAGACCCAGTACTTC
TRBV29-1	-	TRBD1	TRBJ1-2	13	CSVATGGLGGYTF	TGCAGCGTCGCGACAGGGGGCCTAGGAGGCTACACCTTC
TRBV4-3	-	-	TRBJ1-1	16	CASSQDLSRADPEAFF	TGCGCCAGCAGCCAAGATCTGTCCAGGGCAGACCCGGAAGCTTTCTTT
TRBV28	once	-	TRBJ1-1	12	CASTIRPPEAFF	TGTGCCAGCACCATCAGGCCCCCTGAAGCTTTCTTT
TRBV11-2	-	TRBD1	TRBJ2-1	15	CASSYDRGSYNEQFF	TGTGCCAGCAGCTATGACAGGGGATCCTACAATGAGCAGTTCTTC
TRBV6-1	-	-	TRBJ2-3	17	CASSETGYRRDIDTQYF	TGTGCCAGCAGTGAAACTGGCTACCGGAGAGATATAGATACGCAGTATTTT
TRBV6-5	-	TRBD1	TRBJ1-5	13	CASSRQGWQPQHF	TGTGCCAGCAGCAGACAGGGCTGGCAGCCCCAGCATTTT
TRBV7-9	-	-	TRBJ1-4	14	CASSLGQENEKLFF	TGTGCCAGCAGCTTAGGACAGGAAAATGAAAAACTGTTTTTT
TRBV6-5	-	TRBD1	TRBJ1-1	13	CASSFDRAREAFF	TGTGCCAGCAGTTTCGACAGGGCGCGGGAAGCTTTCTTT
TRBV6-5	-	-	TRBJ1-1	15	CASYTSVLGFNGAFF	TGTGCCAGCTATACTAGTGTGCTAGGGTTCAACGGAGCTTTCTTT